These T cell receptor beta chains were read from a single sample in a study of blood T cell repertoires in COVID-19. This table comes from immunoSEQ multiplex PCR, and its TCRdb copy is limited to in-frame clones, with some not included. The table has about 140,000 clones, roughly 86% seen once; the top ten hold 7% to 10%. Input material: peripheral blood. The receptor set was obtained from a woman aged 55 to 70 with acute or convalescent COVID-19. Both conserved end residues are part of each CDR3. Each record gives: clone size, J gene, V gene, D gene, CDR3 protein, CDR3 DNA. D genes are given only for firm matches. Clone sizes are given selectively: once, few, many, or a class where the clone is expanded.

. TRBJ1-5 TRBV6-5 . CASSYRGGNQPQHF TGTGCCAGCAGTTACAGGGGTGGAAATCAGCCCCAGCATTTT
. TRBJ1-1 TRBV7-9 . CASSFQLAGNTEAFF TGTGCCAGCAGCTTCCAACTGGCGGGCAACACTGAAGCTTTCTTT
. TRBJ1-2 TRBV3-1/TRBV3-2 . CASSQAGAGGYTF TGTGCCAGCAGCCAAGCAGGGGCTGGTGGCTACACCTTC
few TRBJ1-2 TRBV19 TRBD1 CASSPTGGGGYTF TGTGCCAGTAGTCCCACAGGGGGCGGTGGCTACACCTTC
few TRBJ1-1 TRBV7-9 . CASSLGWHLEAFF TGTGCCAGCAGCTTAGGGTGGCATCTCGAAGCTTTCTTT
once TRBJ1-2 TRBV5-6 TRBD1 CASSFPPPTGERYGYTF TGTGCCAGCAGCTTTCCCCCCCCGACAGGGGAAAGATATGGCTACACCTTC
. TRBJ2-7 TRBV28 . CASSLPGVGEQYF TGTGCCAGCAGTTTACCAGGGGTAGGGGAGCAGTACTTC
. TRBJ1-2 TRBV20-1 . CSARDRDGYTF TGCAGTGCTAGAGACAGGGATGGCTACACCTTC
. TRBJ2-7 TRBV29-1 . CSAGASYEQYF TGCAGCGCTGGGGCGTCCTACGAGCAGTACTTC
once TRBJ1-2 TRBV28 TRBD1 CASSFPAGGGSGYTF TGTGCCAGCAGTTTCCCGGCAGGGGGCGGGAGTGGCTACACCTTC
. TRBJ2-7 TRBV4-2 TRBD1 CASSQGQGAYEQYF TGTGCCAGCAGCCAAGGACAGGGGGCTTACGAGCAGTACTTC
. TRBJ1-1 TRBV7-9 TRBD1 CASSLGTGVVAFF TGTGCCAGCAGCTTAGGGACAGGGGTCGTGGCTTTCTTT
. TRBJ1-1 TRBV27 . CASSLGWRQRNTEAFF TGTGCCAGCAGTTTAGGTTGGCGCCAGCGAAACACTGAAGCTTTCTTT
once TRBJ1-2 TRBV5-6 TRBD1 CASSAQGQGAGGYTF TGTGCCAGCAGCGCCCAGGGACAGGGGGCGGGTGGCTACACCTTC
. TRBJ1-5 TRBV7-9 . CASSLSSGKGQPQHF TGTGCCAGCAGCTTATCCTCAGGGAAGGGGCAGCCCCAGCATTTT
once TRBJ2-5 TRBV2 TRBD2 CASSDGASGGKFQETQYF TGTGCCAGCAGTGATGGGGCTAGCGGGGGGAAATTTCAAGAGACCCAGTACTTC
. TRBJ2-6 TRBV6-2/TRBV6-3 TRBD1 CASSPRTGRSGANVLTF TGTGCCAGCAGTCCCAGGACAGGCCGATCTGGGGCCAACGTCCTGACTTTC
. TRBJ2-1 TRBV28 TRBD2 CASASVLLTSGGYNEQFF TGTGCCAGCGCCTCAGTTCTTCTCACTAGCGGGGGTTACAATGAGCAGTTCTTC
. TRBJ2-7 TRBV5-1 . CASSPQVTYEQYF TGCGCCAGCAGCCCCCAGGTTACCTACGAGCAGTACTTC
. TRBJ1-3 TRBV19 . CASSAPGAGNTIYF TGTGCCAGTAGCGCCCCAGGGGCTGGAAACACCATATATTTT
. TRBJ1-2 TRBV5-1 . CASSSRQLGSYGYTF TGCGCCAGCAGCTCACGACAACTCGGGAGCTATGGCTACACCTTC
. TRBJ1-1 TRBV2 TRBD1 CASSVPQGGNTEAFF TGTGCCAGCAGTGTACCCCAGGGGGGCAACACTGAAGCTTTCTTT
. TRBJ2-5 TRBV5-8 TRBD2 CASSPGRLAGLQETQYF TGTGCCAGCAGCCCGGGGAGACTAGCGGGGCTACAAGAGACCCAGTACTTC